This record concerns one T cell receptor (beta chain) sequence. The antigen is unknown. This entry belongs to a study of T cell responses to AZD1222 COVID-19 vaccine. As for the study in general: Combined were second doses at about 4 or about 12 weeks. General observations from the study: Only a handful of AZD1222 recipients, five to seven in all, had baseline seropositivity. Females outnumbered males among donors, who were mostly white British; clonal diversity was possibly underestimated.

The table came from immunoSEQ multiplex PCR; TCRdb's copy has only in-frame clones and leaves some out. The sample consists of roughly 100,000 clones, 70% to 90% of them appearing once. Germline V lookup: CDR1 SNHLY, CDR2 FYNNEI. V was pared by 8 bases and J by 2 bases, with 2 bases of the junction left unmatched. The CDR3 covers 12 residues. J is TRBJ2-7 and V is TRBV2; TRBD2 aligns across 8 bases. Sequences were derived from peripheral blood, sampled on day 0 of AZD1222 vaccination. The sequence was obtained from an adult in good health. DNA of the CDR3: TGTGCCAGCGCGGGGGGCGCCTACGAGCAGTACTTC. Translation: CASAGGAYEQYF.